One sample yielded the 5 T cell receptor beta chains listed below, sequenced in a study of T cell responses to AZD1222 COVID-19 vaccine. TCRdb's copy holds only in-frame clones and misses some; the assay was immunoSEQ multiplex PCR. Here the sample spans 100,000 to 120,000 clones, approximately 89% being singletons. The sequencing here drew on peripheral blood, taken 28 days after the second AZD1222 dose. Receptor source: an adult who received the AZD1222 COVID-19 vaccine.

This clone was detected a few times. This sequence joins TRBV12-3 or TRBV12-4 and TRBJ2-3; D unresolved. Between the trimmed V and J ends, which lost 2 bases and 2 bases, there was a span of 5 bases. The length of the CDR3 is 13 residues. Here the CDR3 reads CASSLLVTDTQYF. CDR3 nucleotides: TGTGCCAGCAGTTTACTAGTCACAGATACGCAGTATTTT.

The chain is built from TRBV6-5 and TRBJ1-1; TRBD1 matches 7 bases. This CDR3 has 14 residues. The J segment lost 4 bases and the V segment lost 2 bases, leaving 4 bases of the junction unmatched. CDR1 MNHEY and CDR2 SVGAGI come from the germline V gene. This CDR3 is CASSYEAGGTEAFF. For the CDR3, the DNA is TGTGCCAGCAGTTACGAGGCAGGGGGCACTGAAGCTTTCTTT.

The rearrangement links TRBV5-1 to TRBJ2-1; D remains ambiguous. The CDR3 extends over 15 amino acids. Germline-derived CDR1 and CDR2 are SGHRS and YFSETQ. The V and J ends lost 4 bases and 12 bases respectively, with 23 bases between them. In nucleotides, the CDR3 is TGCGCCAGCAGCCGAGCCGGGCCCCTCCGTTTCGCGCAGTTCTTC. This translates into CASSRAGPLRFAQFF.

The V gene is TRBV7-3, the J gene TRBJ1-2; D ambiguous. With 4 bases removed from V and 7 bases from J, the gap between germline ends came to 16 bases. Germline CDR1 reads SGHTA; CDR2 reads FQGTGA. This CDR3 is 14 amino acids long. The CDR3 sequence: CASSSAGLPGGYTF. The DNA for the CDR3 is TGTGCCAGCAGCTCCGCCGGGCTCCCGGGTGGCTACACCTTC.

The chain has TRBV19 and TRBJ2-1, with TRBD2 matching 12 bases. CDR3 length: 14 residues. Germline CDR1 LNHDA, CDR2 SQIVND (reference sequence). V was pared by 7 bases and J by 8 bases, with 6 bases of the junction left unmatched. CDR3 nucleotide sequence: TGTGCCAGTAACCTAGCGGGAGGGCCACATGAGCAGTTCTTC. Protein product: CASNLAGGPHEQFF.